Shown below are 7 T cell receptor beta chains from a single sample sequenced in a study of T cell responses to AZD1222 COVID-19 vaccine. Only in-frame clones appear in the TCRdb table, and some are missing; sequencing was by immunoSEQ multiplex PCR. This sample yields around 140,000 clones, of which 91% are seen a single time; 1.4% to 1.5% belongs to the top ten. The sequenced sample was peripheral blood, obtained on day 0 of AZD1222 vaccination. These receptors were collected from an adult in good health.

V is TRBV7-9 and J is TRBJ1-1; no clear D. This CDR3 is 14 amino acids long. Germline CDR1 is SEHNR and CDR2 is FQNEAQ (reference sequence). V dropped 1 base and J dropped 6 bases, with 12 bases sitting between them. The CDR3 DNA reads as TGTGCCAGCAGCTTAGGGGTGGCCACCGCTGAAGCTTTCTTT. This codes for CASSLGVATAEAFF.

The rearrangement links TRBV4-1 to TRBJ1-5, with D unresolved. V was shortened by 1 base and J by 6 bases, with 10 bases between the two germline ends. Germline CDR1 and CDR2: MGHRA and YSYEKL. This CDR3 region has 14 residues. The CDR3 loop reads CASSQGPGLQPQHF. For the CDR3, the DNA is TGCGCCAGCAGCCAAGGTCCGGGTCTTCAGCCCCAGCATTTT.

The chain carries TRBV7-2 and TRBJ2-1; 13 bases are shared with TRBD2. Germline V CDR1 and CDR2: SGHTA, FQGNSA. The junction had 8 bases not matched to a gene; V was cut back by 3 bases and J by 6 bases. CDR3 length equals 17 residues. The CDR3 loop reads CASSLAGTSGILNEQFF. In nucleotides, the CDR3 is TGTGCCAGCAGCTTGGCAGGGACTAGCGGGATCCTCAATGAGCAGTTCTTC.

The chain couples TRBV24-1 to TRBJ1-6; the D is unclear. V was pared by 8 bases and J by 3 bases, with 19 bases between. This CDR3 has 17 amino acids. Germline CDR1 and CDR2: KGHDR and SFDVKD. Here the CDR3 reads CATIVGVGQLYNSPLHF. CDR3 in DNA: TGTGCCACCATTGTCGGCGTGGGCCAGCTCTATAATTCACCCCTCCACTTT.

The DNA for the CDR3 is TGCGCCAGCAGCTTGGAACCGGGACAGAACACAGATACGCAGTATTTT. This encodes CASSLEPGQNTDTQYF. J is TRBJ2-3 and V is TRBV5-1; the match to TRBD1 covers 7 bases. The germline gives CDR1 SGHRS, CDR2 YFSETQ. The trim removed 0 bases at V and 2 bases at J, leaving 6 bases unmatched. CDR3 length equals 16 residues.

This chain connects TRBV6-2 or TRBV6-3 to TRBJ2-7; possibly TRBD2 for D (6 bases). The CDR3 covers 12 residues. Deletions cut 5 bases from V and 3 bases from J, with 8 bases between. Germline CDR1 reads MNHEY; CDR2 reads SVGEGT. CDR3 DNA sequence: TGTGCCAGCAGTCGGGGGAGCTACGAGCAGTACTTC. This translates into CASSRGSYEQYF.

The gene calls are TRBV5-6 and TRBJ2-1; D possibly corresponds to TRBD2 (5 bases). Germline-derived CDR1 and CDR2 are SGHDT and YYEEEE. The V and J ends lost 1 base and 4 bases respectively, with 18 bases between them. The CDR3 is 17 residues long. Here the CDR3 reads CASSLSRAGLEYNEQFF. CDR3 DNA: TGTGCCAGCAGCTTGTCCCGAGCTGGACTGGAATACAATGAGCAGTTCTTC.